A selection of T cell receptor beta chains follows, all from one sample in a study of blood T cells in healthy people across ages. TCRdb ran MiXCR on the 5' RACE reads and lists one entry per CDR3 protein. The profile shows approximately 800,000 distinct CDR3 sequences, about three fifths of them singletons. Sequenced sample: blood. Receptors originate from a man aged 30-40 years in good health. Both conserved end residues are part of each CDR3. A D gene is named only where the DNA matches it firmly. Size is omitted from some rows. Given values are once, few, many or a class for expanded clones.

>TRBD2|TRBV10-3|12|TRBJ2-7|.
CAIGREAYEQYF
TGTGCCATCGGGCGGGAGGCGTACGAGCAGTACTTC
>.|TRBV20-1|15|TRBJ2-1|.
CSVREEELEGNEQFF
TGCAGTGTTAGGGAGGAGGAACTGGAGGGCAATGAGCAGTTCTTC
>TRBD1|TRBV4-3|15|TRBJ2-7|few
CASSQEQGWYYEQYF
TGCGCCAGCAGCCAAGAACAGGGGTGGTACTACGAGCAGTACTTC
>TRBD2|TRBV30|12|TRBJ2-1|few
CAWGGRVNEQFF
TGTGCCTGGGGCGGGAGGGTCAATGAGCAGTTCTTC
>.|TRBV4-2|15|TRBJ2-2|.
CASSQATGKSGELFF
TGTGCCAGCAGCCAAGCAACAGGGAAATCCGGGGAGCTGTTTTTT
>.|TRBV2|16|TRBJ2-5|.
CASRYGTGAPQETQYF
TGTGCCAGCAGATACGGGACTGGGGCTCCGCAAGAGACCCAGTACTTC
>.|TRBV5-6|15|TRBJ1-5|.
CASSFRSGSNQPQHF
TGTGCCAGCAGCTTCCGATCAGGGAGCAATCAGCCCCAGCATTTT
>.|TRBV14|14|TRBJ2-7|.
CASSQRLTWGEQYF
TGTGCCAGCAGCCAGAGACTGACCTGGGGCGAGCAGTACTTC
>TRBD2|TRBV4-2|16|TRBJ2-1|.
CASSQRGAGGDNEQFF
TGTGCCAGCAGCCAGCGGGGAGCGGGGGGAGACAATGAGCAGTTCTTC
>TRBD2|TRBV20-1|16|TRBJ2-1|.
CSASLLAGGLYNEQFF
TGCAGTGCTTCCTTACTAGCGGGGGGGCTGTACAATGAGCAGTTCTTC
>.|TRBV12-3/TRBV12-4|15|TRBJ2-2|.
CASSFETGNTGELFF
TGTGCCAGCAGTTTCGAGACAGGGAACACCGGGGAGCTGTTTTTT
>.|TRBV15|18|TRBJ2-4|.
CATSRDSILELAKNIQYF
TGTGCCACCAGCAGAGATAGTATCCTAGAACTAGCCAAAAACATTCAGTACTTC
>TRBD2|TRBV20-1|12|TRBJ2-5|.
CSATSGVETQYF
TGCAGTGCTACTAGCGGGGTGGAGACCCAGTACTTC
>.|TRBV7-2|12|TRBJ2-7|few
CASSLAVSEQYF
TGTGCCAGCAGCTTAGCGGTTTCCGAGCAGTACTTC
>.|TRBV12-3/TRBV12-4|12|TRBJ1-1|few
CASLERGTEAFF
TGTGCCAGCCTGGAAAGGGGGACGGAAGCTTTCTTT
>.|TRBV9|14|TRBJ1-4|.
CASSPLLGTEKLFF
TGTGCCAGCAGCCCCCTGCTGGGAACTGAAAAACTGTTTTTT
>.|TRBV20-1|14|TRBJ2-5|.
CSACRLGILETQYF
TGCAGTGCCTGCCGTCTTGGGATTTTGGAGACCCAGTACTTC
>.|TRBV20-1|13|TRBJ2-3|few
CSAPKGNTDTQYF
TGCAGTGCCCCCAAGGGGAACACAGATACGCAGTATTTT
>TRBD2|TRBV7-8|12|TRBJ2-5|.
CATDLAGGAQYF
TGTGCCACCGATCTAGCGGGGGGGGCCCAGTACTTC
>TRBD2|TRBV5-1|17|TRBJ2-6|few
CASSTLAGASGANVLTF
TGCGCCAGCAGCACACTAGCGGGAGCTTCTGGGGCCAACGTCCTGACTTTC
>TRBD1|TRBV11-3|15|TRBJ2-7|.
CASSSGQAWDYEQYF
TGTGCCAGCAGCTCGGGACAGGCCTGGGACTACGAGCAGTACTTC
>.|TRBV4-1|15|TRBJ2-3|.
CASSQVYGVTDTQYF
TGCGCCAGCAGCCAAGTGTACGGGGTGACAGATACGCAGTATTTT
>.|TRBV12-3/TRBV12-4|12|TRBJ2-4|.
CASSVQGHIQYF
TGTGCCAGCAGTGTCCAGGGGCACATTCAGTACTTC
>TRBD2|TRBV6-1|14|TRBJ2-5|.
CASSFEGAGNEQYF
TGTGCCAGCAGTTTTGAGGGAGCGGGGAATGAGCAGTACTTC
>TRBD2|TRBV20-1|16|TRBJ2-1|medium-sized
CSAPDLTGGSYNEQFF
TGCAGTGCTCCAGATTTGACGGGGGGCTCCTACAATGAGCAGTTCTTC
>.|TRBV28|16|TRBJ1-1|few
CASSFWTLQGNTEAFF
TGTGCCAGCAGTTTTTGGACTCTCCAGGGTAACACTGAAGCTTTCTTT
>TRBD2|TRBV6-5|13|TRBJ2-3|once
CASWLAGTDTQYF
TGTGCCAGCTGGCTAGCGGGCACAGATACGCAGTATTTT
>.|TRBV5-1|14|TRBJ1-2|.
CASSLSRVAYGYTF
TGCGCCAGCAGCTTGTCCCGGGTAGCCTATGGCTACACCTTC